This T cell receptor (beta chain) was identified during a study of blood T cell repertoires in COVID-19. CDR3 length equals 15 residues. CDR1 and CDR2 (germline): LNHDA, SQIVND (reference sequence). The ends lost 9 bases at V and 8 bases at J; junction bases unmatched: 14. Data came from immunoSEQ multiplex PCR; TCRdb stores just in-frame clones and leaves some out. The table shows more than 250,000 clones, with approximately 85% occurring only once. The sequencing sample was made of peripheral blood. V is TRBV19 and J is TRBJ1-5; 9 positions match TRBD1. The clonotype comes from a man between 45 and 60 years old with active or convalescent COVID-19. The CDR3 coding sequence is TGTGCCAGCCTCCGGGACAGGGCCATCCAAAAGCCCCAGCATTTT. Translation gives CASLRDRAIQKPQHF.